These 10 T cell receptor beta chains were sequenced from one sample in a study of technical replicates of blood from several donors. Sequencing was performed with immunoSEQ multiplex PCR; in TCRdb, only in-frame clones are kept and a portion is missing. The sample lists about 49,000 clones; about 94% were seen once. Material for sequencing was PBMCs. The receptors were sampled from a human donor in good health. Some clones in this sample may be carry-over from other donors' samples.

The chain links TRBV23-1 to TRBJ1-5; D possibly corresponds to TRBD1 (6 bases). TRBV23-1 qualifies as an ORF whose function is uncertain. The CDR3 consists of 14 residues. V shed 11 bases and J shed 7 bases, with 21 bases lying between them. The CDR3 sequence is CAPPAGVSMQPQHF. As DNA, the CDR3 is TGCGCCCCCCCAGCAGGGGTCTCTATGCAGCCCCAGCATTTT.

V and J are TRBV7-8 and TRBJ2-7; weak D call: TRBD1 (6 bases). Germline-derived CDR1 and CDR2 are SGHVS and FQNEAQ. The CDR3 runs 12 residues. Trimming shortened V by 8 bases and J by 0 bases, and 8 bases separated the two germline ends. CDR3 DNA: TGTGCCAGCCAGGGGCGCTCCTACGAGCAGTACTTC. This encodes CASQGRSYEQYF.

V gene TRBV6-6 combines with J gene TRBJ2-3; 13 nucleotides align to TRBD2. V shed 6 bases, J shed 15 bases, and the junction held 12 bases outside the gene matches. The CDR3 sequence is 14 residues long. Germline CDR1 and CDR2: MNHNY and SVGAGI (reference sequence). The CDR3 bases are TGTGCCAGCAGACCCGGACTAGCGGGGGCCTCGGAATATTTT. It yields the protein CASRPGLAGASEYF.

This chain links TRBV7-2 with TRBJ2-7; a possible D gene is TRBD2 (6 bases). V was shortened by 0 bases and J by 5 bases, with 14 bases between the two germline ends. The CDR3 spans 15 residues. Germline lookup yields CDR1 SGHTA and CDR2 FQGNSA. The CDR3 coding sequence is TGTGCCAGCAGCTTAGCTGGGGGGAGTCAGAACGAGCAGTACTTC. Translating it yields CASSLAGGSQNEQYF. The whole variable domain, filled in from reference TRBV7-2 and TRBJ2-7, reads GAGVSQSPSNKVTEKGKDVELRCDPISGHTALYWYRQSLGQGLEFLIYFQGNSAPDKSGLPSDRFSAERTGGSVSTLTIQRTQQEDSAVYLCASSLAGGSQNEQYFGPGTRLTVT.

The chain has TRBV10-3 and TRBJ1-4; possible D gene TRBD1, 5 bases. CDR1 is ENHRY and CDR2 is SYGVKD in the germline V gene. V lost 10 bases, J lost 7 bases, and 19 bases lay in between. The length of the CDR3 is 14 residues. CDR3 in amino acids: CATSPAGVREKLFF. CDR3 sequence (DNA): TGTGCCACTTCGCCCGCGGGGGTTCGTGAAAAACTGTTTTTT.

This chain uses TRBV25-1 with TRBJ2-3, with 7 nucleotides matching TRBD2. The CDR3 extends over 16 amino acids. Trimming removed 3 bases from V and 2 bases from J; junction bases left unmatched: 8. CDR1 is MGHDK and CDR2 is SYGVNS in the germline V gene. CDR3 nucleotide sequence: TGTGCCAGCAGTGATTCAGCGGGGCATCTCACAGATACGCAGTATTTT. Translating gives CASSDSAGHLTDTQYF.

This chain joins TRBV5-1 and TRBJ1-4; D is perhaps TRBD1 (5 bases). The length of the CDR3 is 14 residues. Trimming cost V 4 bases and J 6 bases, with 13 bases left between them. Germline V gene sequence: CDR1 SGHRS, CDR2 YFSETQ. The CDR3 DNA reads as TGCGCCAGCAGCCCTGGACAAGTCCATGAAAAACTGTTTTTT. Translation gives CASSPGQVHEKLFF. Based on the CDR3 plus reference TRBV5-1 and TRBJ1-4, the full variable domain is KAGVTQTPRYLIKTRGQQVTLSCSPISGHRSVSWYQQTPGQGLQFLFEYFSETQRNKGNFPGRFSGRQFSNSRSEMNVSTLELGDSALYLCASSPGQVHEKLFFGSGTQLSVL.

This chain joins TRBV30 and TRBJ1-4; D may be TRBD1 (5 bases). The germline gives CDR1 GTSNPN, CDR2 SVGIG (reference sequence). With 4 bases removed from V and 4 bases from J, the gap between germline ends came to 22 bases. The CDR3 length is 17 residues. This CDR3 reads CAWTRGAAWGNNEKLFF. CDR3 in DNA: TGTGCCTGGACCCGCGGGGCAGCTTGGGGCAATAATGAAAAACTGTTTTTT.

This chain joins TRBV4-2 and TRBJ2-5; 10 bases fit TRBD2. Germline V gives CDR1 LGHNA, CDR2 YNFKEQ. The junction had 8 bases not matched to a gene; V was cut back by 2 bases and J by 5 bases. CDR3 length: 16 amino acids. CDR3 sequence (DNA): TGTGCCAGCAGCCAAACGGCTAGCGGGGGAGGGGAGACCCAGTACTTC. This gives the protein CASSQTASGGGETQYF.

V gene TRBV5-1 combines with J gene TRBJ2-3, with TRBD2 matching over 10 bases. Germline trimming cut 4 bases from V and 5 bases from J; bases unmatched to any gene: 13. Germline CDR1 reads SGHRS; CDR2 reads YFSETQ. There are 17 residues in the CDR3. CDR3 sequence: CASSRGGGAGGLDTQYF. DNA of the CDR3: TGCGCCAGCAGCCGAGGCGGGGGAGCGGGGGGGCTAGATACGCAGTATTTT.